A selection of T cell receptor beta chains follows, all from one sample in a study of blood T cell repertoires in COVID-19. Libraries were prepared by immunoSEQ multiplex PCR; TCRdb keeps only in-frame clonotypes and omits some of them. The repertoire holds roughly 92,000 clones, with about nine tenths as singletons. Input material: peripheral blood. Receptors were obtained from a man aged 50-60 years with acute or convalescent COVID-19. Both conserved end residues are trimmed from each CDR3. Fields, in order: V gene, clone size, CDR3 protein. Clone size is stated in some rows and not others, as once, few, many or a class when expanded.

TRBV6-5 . ASSYIGGALAYGYT
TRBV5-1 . ASRTTGPTEAF
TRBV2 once ASSTRQVWDTEAF
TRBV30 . AWGTGGLSTGNTIY
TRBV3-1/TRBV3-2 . ASSHRDRRPWGEAF
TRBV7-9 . ASSSVSGQGSRNEQF
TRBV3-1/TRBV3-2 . ASSQAQGLSGYT
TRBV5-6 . ASSTLAGVAYNEQF
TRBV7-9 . ASSPPAGVSYEQY
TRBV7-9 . ASSLEGGQPQH
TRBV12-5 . ASGPGLAGPYNEQF
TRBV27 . ASSLSPLFGQGNEKLF
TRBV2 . ASSTSGTGAGYT
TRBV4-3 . ASSQDLGRTEAF
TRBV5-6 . ASSSEGSGGQETQY
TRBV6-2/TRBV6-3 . ASSTGITQY
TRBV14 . ASSLGQGYSPLH
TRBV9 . ASSVVASGRAGNEQF
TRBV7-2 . ASGGGVGEKLF
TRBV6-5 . ASSQSRNQETQY
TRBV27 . ASSYRSSYGYT
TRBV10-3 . AITSGRASYEQY
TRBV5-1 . ASSFGGHEQF
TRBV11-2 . ASSGQGLAAYNEQF
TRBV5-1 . ASSLSSGNTIY
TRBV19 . ASSISERKTQY
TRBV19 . ASNSDRFQPQH
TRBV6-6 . ASTGQGNGYNQPQH
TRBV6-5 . ATGTSGSNEQF
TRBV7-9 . ASSRGGPGADQPQH
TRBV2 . ASVRDRDQETQY
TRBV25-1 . ASSALGQGNYGYT
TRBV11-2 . ASSLAVGTSYNEQF
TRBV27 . ASRTGLAGSFTFSYNEQF
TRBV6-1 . ASSDLSSSPPY
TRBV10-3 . AISELAGGETQY
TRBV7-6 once ASSPQSAGSTGELF